This TCR beta chain originates from a study of T cells in Graves' hyperthyroidism and ophthalmopathy. CDR3 length: 15 residues. CDR1 is SGHAT, CDR2 FQNNGV, per germline. The J segment lost 0 bases and the V segment lost 5 bases, leaving 3 bases of the junction unmatched. This clonotype has ten or more counts. The target antigen is unknown. General observations from the study: Ophthalmopathy was identified by the model a median around 6.9 months ahead of onset.

RNA transcripts provided the source from which TCR beta CDR3 regions were amplified. TCR CDR3 regions were first amplified by RT-PCR with HTBI primers. TCRdb re-derived calls from the multiplex PCR reads in MiXCR, one entry per CDR3 protein. Of around 250,000 distinct CDR3 sequences listed, approximately 23% are singletons. The chain employs TRBV11-2 and TRBJ2-7; TRBD2 aligns across 11 bases. The TCR sequence derives from a woman between 40 and 55 years old with Graves' ophthalmopathy. The specimen sequenced was blood. DNA of the CDR3: TGTGCCAGCAGCGTACTAGCGGGGGCCTCCTACGAGCAGTACTTC. It encodes CASSVLAGASYEQYF.